The 11 T cell receptor beta chains presented below share a single source sample, sequenced in a study of Ad26.COV2.S vaccination and SARS-CoV-2 variants. Treatment: 15 to 20 received Ad26.COV2.S at low or high dose, single or two shots; 5 received placebo; per-sample allocation not given. Repertoires come from day 63 after the first vaccine or placebo injection. Assay: immunoSEQ multiplex PCR; the TCRdb copy retains only in-frame clones and omits some. Here the sample spans over 400,000 clones, about 90% being singletons. Sequenced material: peripheral blood, taken in a trial of Ad26.COV2.S vaccine versus placebo. The receptors derive from a person between 18 and 60 years old who received the Ad26.COV2.S COVID-19 vaccine or a placebo.

This clone was detected only a few times. The chain carries TRBV7-8 and TRBJ2-7; TRBD1 or TRBD2 may be the D gene (6 bases each). Germline loops: CDR1 SGHVS, CDR2 FQNEAQ. The V gene lost 10 bases and the J gene lost 2 bases, with 18 bases spanning the gap. The CDR3 extends over 14 amino acids. The CDR3 protein is CATRMGGRTYEQYF. The CDR3 bases are TGTGCCACTAGAATGGGGGGCCGAACCTACGAGCAGTACTTC.

CDR3 nucleotide sequence: TGTGCCAGCAGCTTAGATGGGGTAACCTACGAGCAGTACTTC. It is translated as CASSLDGVTYEQYF. The V and J genes are TRBV7-6 and TRBJ2-7; D not certain. This CDR3 is 14 amino acids long. Germline loops: CDR1 SGHVS, CDR2 FNYEAQ. V gave up 1 base and J gave up 2 bases, with 9 bases separating them. The full variable domain, in which reference TRBV7-6 and TRBJ2-7 provide the parts outside the CDR3, is GAGVSQSPRYKVTKRGQDVALRCDPISGHVSLYWYRQALGQGPEFLTYFNYEAQQDKSGLPNDRFSAERPEGSISTLTIQRTEQRDSAMYRCASSLDGVTYEQYFGPGTRLTVT.

In DNA, the CDR3 is TGTGCCAGCAGTGAAACAGGGGTTGAGGTCTATGGCTACACCTTC. Amino acids: CASSETGVEVYGYTF. V is TRBV6-1 and J is TRBJ1-2, with 7 nucleotides matching TRBD1. Trimming removed 2 bases from V and 4 bases from J; junction bases left unmatched: 7. The CDR3 is 15 amino acids. Germline values: CDR1 MNHNS, CDR2 SASEGT.

The chain uses TRBV5-1 and TRBJ1-4, with D perhaps TRBD1 (5 bases). The V gene lost 1 base and the J gene lost 8 bases, with 12 bases spanning the gap. The CDR3 is 14 amino acids. Germline CDR1 is SGHRS and CDR2 is YFSETQ. The CDR3 region is CASSLYQGREKLFF. CDR3 coding DNA: TGCGCCAGCAGCTTGTATCAGGGACGAGAAAAACTGTTTTTT.

The genes are TRBV4-3 and TRBJ2-5; D call uncertain. Germline V gene sequence: CDR1 LGHNA, CDR2 YSLEER. Trimming removed 2 bases from V and 1 base from J, with 8 bases in between. The CDR3 has 14 amino acids. The CDR3: CASSQMWSQETQYF. The CDR3 DNA is TGCGCCAGCAGCCAAATGTGGTCCCAAGAGACCCAGTACTTC.

To note about this clone: A junction end diverges from the germline sequence, so it may reflect a read error. The chain recombines TRBV28 with TRBJ2-3; D ambiguous. This CDR3 has 16 residues. CDR1 is MDHEN and CDR2 is SYDVKM in the germline V gene. CDR3 sequence: CVMGSWYVGNTDTQYF. CDR3 bases: TGCGTCATGGGGTCATGGTATGTGGGGAACACAGATACGCAGTATTTT.

This clone is a singleton in its sample. The rearrangement uses TRBV6-4 and TRBJ2-2; TRBD1 matches at 9 bases. Germline V gives CDR1 MRHNA, CDR2 SNTAGT. The CDR3 contains 15 residues. J gave up 5 bases and V 4 bases, and 5 bases lay outside the gene matches. The CDR3 nucleotides are TGTGCCAGCAGTGCCCCGGGACAGGGTACCGGGGAGCTGTTTTTT. It yields the protein CASSAPGQGTGELFF.

This chain connects TRBV10-3 to TRBJ2-5; D call uncertain. Germline CDR1 ENHRY, CDR2 SYGVKD. The CDR3 sequence is 16 residues long. The ends were cut back, 3 bases at V and 2 bases at J, with 16 bases in the middle. This chain's CDR3 is CAISDRGRTFQETQYF. The CDR3 DNA reads TGTGCCATCAGTGACCGTGGCAGAACCTTTCAAGAGACCCAGTACTTC.

The chain is built from TRBV4-3 and TRBJ1-1; D possibly corresponds to TRBD1 (5 bases). The CDR3 sequence is 18 residues long. V shed 0 bases and J shed 0 bases, with 17 bases lying between them. The germline CDR1 and CDR2 sequences are LGHNA and YSLEER. The CDR3 sequence: CASSQESPRAPVNTEAFF. Written as DNA, the CDR3 is TGCGCCAGCAGCCAAGAGTCCCCCAGGGCGCCAGTGAACACTGAAGCTTTCTTT.

This chain joins TRBV7-8 and TRBJ2-1, with D maybe TRBD2 (5 bases). V lost 3 bases and J lost 7, with 16 bases in between. CDR3 length: 15 residues. CDR1 and CDR2 (germline): SGHVS, FQNEAQ. CDR3 sequence: CASSFYSSPGNEQFF. CDR3 nucleotides: TGTGCCAGCAGCTTCTACTCCTCCCCGGGAAATGAGCAGTTCTTC.

CDR3 protein: CASSSTSAGYSGNTIYF. In nucleotides, the CDR3 is TGTGCCAGCAGCTCGACCTCTGCAGGGTACTCTGGAAACACCATATATTTT. The chain is built from TRBV7-9 and TRBJ1-3, with D perhaps matching TRBD1 (5 bases). Germline CDR1 is SEHNR and CDR2 is FQNEAQ (reference sequence). V shed 4 bases and J shed 0 bases, with 16 bases lying between them. This CDR3 has 17 amino acids.